This T cell receptor beta chain was obtained from a study of control samples from healthy donors and cancer patients. Assay: immunoSEQ multiplex PCR; the TCRdb copy retains only in-frame clones and omits some. The sample records about 90,000 clones, roughly 93% being singletons. The CDR3 runs to 16 residues. Germline CDR1 reads SNHLY; CDR2 reads FYNNEI. V shed 6 bases and J shed 2 bases, with 16 bases lying between them. The sequence was obtained from a woman aged 25 to 39 in good health. The chain is built from TRBV2 and TRBJ2-2, with D perhaps matching TRBD1 (6 bases). Sequencing input: blood. This chain's CDR3 is CASRWGPGQNTGELFF. As DNA, the CDR3 is TGTGCCAGCAGATGGGGGCCAGGGCAAAACACCGGGGAGCTGTTTTTT.